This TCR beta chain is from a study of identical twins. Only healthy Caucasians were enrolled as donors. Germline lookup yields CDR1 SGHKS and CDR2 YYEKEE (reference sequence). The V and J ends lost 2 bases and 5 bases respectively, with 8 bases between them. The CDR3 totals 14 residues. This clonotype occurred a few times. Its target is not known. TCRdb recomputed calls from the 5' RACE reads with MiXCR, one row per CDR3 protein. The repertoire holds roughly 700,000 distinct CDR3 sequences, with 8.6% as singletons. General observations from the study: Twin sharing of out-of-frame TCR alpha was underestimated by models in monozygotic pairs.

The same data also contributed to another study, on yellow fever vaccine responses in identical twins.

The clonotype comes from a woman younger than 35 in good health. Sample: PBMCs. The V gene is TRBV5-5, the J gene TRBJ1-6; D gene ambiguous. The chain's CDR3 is CASSFTTDNSPLHF. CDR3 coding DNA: TGTGCCAGCAGCTTCACAACGGATAATTCACCCCTCCACTTT.